The following is a T cell receptor (beta chain) sequence with its context. The data are from a study of OX40 agonist ivuxolimab in advanced cancers. Repertoires were generated with immunoSEQ multiplex PCR, while TCRdb's copy carries only in-frame clones and drops some. The sample has about 94,000 clones; roughly 90% are singletons. Trimming cost V 5 bases and J 4 bases; bases outside gene matches: 4. Germline V gene lookup returns CDR1 MNHNS and CDR2 SASEGT. This CDR3 contains 15 residues. The chain is built from TRBV6-1 and TRBJ2-3, with 12 bases matching TRBD2. The sequence was collected from an adult with an advanced solid tumor such as melanoma, head and neck, liver or kidney cancer. The specimen was CD4+ or CD8+ T cells sorted from blood, collected in a trial of the OX40 agonist ivuxolimab. The CDR3 DNA reads TGTGCCAGCAGTCCCCTAGCGGGGGGGCCAGATACGCAGTATTTT. Translation gives CASSPLAGGPDTQYF.